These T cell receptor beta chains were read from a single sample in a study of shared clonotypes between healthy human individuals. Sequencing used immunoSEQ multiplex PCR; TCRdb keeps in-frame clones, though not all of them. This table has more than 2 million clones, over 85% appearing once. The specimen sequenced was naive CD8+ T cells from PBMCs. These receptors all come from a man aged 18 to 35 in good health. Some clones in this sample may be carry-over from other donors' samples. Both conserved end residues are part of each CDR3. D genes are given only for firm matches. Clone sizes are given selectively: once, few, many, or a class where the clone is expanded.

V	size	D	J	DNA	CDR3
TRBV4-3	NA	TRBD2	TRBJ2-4	TGCGCCAGCAGCCTCGGGACTAGCGGGAAGGACATTCAGTACTTC	CASSLGTSGKDIQYF
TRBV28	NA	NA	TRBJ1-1	TGTGCCAGCAGTTTTTCTGATCCTGCTGAAGCTTTCTTT	CASSFSDPAEAFF
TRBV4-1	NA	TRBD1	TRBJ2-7	TGCGCCAGCAGCCAAGGATGGGACAGGGGGACCGAGCAGTACTTC	CASSQGWDRGTEQYF
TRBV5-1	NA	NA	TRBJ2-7	TGCGCCAGCAGCTTGGGACACCGGGACTCATACGAGCAGTACTTC	CASSLGHRDSYEQYF
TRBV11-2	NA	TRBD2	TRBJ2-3	TGTGCCAGCAGCGTTAAACTAGCGTCTGGGACAGATACGCAGTATTTT	CASSVKLASGTDTQYF
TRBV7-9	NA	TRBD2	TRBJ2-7	TGTGCCAGCAGCTTGCCCAGTAGCGGGAGCTCCTACGAGCAGTACTTC	CASSLPSSGSSYEQYF
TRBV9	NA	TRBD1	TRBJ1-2	TGTGCCAGCAGCGTAGGGGACAGACCGTTCAACTATGGCTACACCTTC	CASSVGDRPFNYGYTF
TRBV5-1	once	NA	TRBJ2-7	TGCGCCAGCAGCCCAGGACCGGACGCGAGGGAGCAGTACTTC	CASSPGPDAREQYF
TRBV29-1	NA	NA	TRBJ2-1	TGCAGCGTTGAAAACAGTAATGATGAGCAGTTCTTC	CSVENSNDEQFF
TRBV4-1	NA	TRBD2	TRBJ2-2	TGCGCCAGCAGCCAAGACGGACTAGCGGGAGGAAACACCGGGGAGCTGTTTTTT	CASSQDGLAGGNTGELFF
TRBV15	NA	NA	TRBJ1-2	TGTGCCACCAGCAGAGCCAATAACTATGGCTACACCTTC	CATSRANNYGYTF
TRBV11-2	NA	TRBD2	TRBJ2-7	TGTGCCAGCAGCCAAAGCGGGAGAGTCGACGAGCAGTACTTC	CASSQSGRVDEQYF
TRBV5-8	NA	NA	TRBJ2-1	TGTGCCAGCAGCCTGTTGAGTGTGGGGGTTGAGCAGTTCTTC	CASSLLSVGVEQFF
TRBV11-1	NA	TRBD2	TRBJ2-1	TGTGCCAGCAGCTCACGAGGTAGCGGGAGTGGCAATGAGCAGTTCTTC	CASSSRGSGSGNEQFF
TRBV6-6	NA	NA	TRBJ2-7	TGTGCCAGCAGTCTTCCGGGACTTCCCCGCTCGGGCGAGCAGTACTTC	CASSLPGLPRSGEQYF
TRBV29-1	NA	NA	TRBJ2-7	TGCAGCGTTGTTCAGGGGGGGGCCTACGAGCAGTACTTC	CSVVQGGAYEQYF
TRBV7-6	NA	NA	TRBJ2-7	TGTGCCAGCAGGCCAACAGGGGAGGGATCCTACGAGCAGTACTTC	CASRPTGEGSYEQYF
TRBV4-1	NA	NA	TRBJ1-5	TGCGCCAGCAGCCAAGCCGGGACGGCCAATCAGCCCCAGCATTTT	CASSQAGTANQPQHF
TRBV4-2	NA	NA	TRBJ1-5	TGTGCCAGCAGCCCAGAGGGAAGCGTTGGGCCCCAGCATTTT	CASSPEGSVGPQHF
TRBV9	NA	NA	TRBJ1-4	TGTGCCAGCAGCGTAGGGAGATCTAATGAAAAACTGTTTTTT	CASSVGRSNEKLFF
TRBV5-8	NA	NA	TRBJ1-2	TGTGCCAGCAGCTTGGGGGTTAACTATGGCTACACCTTC	CASSLGVNYGYTF
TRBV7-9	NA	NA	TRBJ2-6	TGTGCCAGCAGTCCCGCGGGTGGGGCCAACGTCCTGACTTTC	CASSPAGGANVLTF
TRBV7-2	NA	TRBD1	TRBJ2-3	TGTGCCAGCAGCTACCGGGACAGATCCACAGATACGCAGTATTTT	CASSYRDRSTDTQYF
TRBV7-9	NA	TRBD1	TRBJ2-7	TGTGCCAGCAGCCCCGGGACAGGGTCTTCCTACGAGCAGTACTTC	CASSPGTGSSYEQYF
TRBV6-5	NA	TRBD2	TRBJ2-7	TGTGCCAGCAGTTCGGCCTATGGGGGGGAGGTTGGGGAGCAGTACTTC	CASSSAYGGEVGEQYF
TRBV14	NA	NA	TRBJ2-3	TGTGCCAGCAGCCAGGGATCCTTTAGCACAGATACGCAGTATTTT	CASSQGSFSTDTQYF
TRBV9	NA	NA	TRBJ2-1	TGTGCCAGCAGTAATACAGGGAGCTCCTACAATGAGCAGTTCTTC	CASSNTGSSYNEQFF
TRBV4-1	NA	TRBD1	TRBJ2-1	TGCGCCAGCAGCGGGACAGGGGCGGCCAATGAGCAGTTCTTC	CASSGTGAANEQFF
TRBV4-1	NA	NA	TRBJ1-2	TGCGCCAGCAGCCAAGATACGGGTACCTATGGCTACACCTTC	CASSQDTGTYGYTF
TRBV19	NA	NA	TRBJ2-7	TGTGCCAGTAGTACCGACCAAGGGGGGAGAAGCGAGCAGTACTTC	CASSTDQGGRSEQYF
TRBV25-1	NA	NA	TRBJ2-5	TGTGCCAGCAGTGAATACGGCCTAGAGGGGACAACGACCCAGTACTTC	CASSEYGLEGTTTQYF
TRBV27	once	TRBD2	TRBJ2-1	TGTGCCAGTAGACTAGCGGGAAAGAATGAGCAGTTCTTC	CASRLAGKNEQFF
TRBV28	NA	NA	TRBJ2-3	TGTGCCAGCGCTTGGGCCAGGGACACAGATACGCAGTATTTT	CASAWARDTDTQYF
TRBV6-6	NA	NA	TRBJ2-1	TGTGCCAGCAGTGCGTCCCGTGAGCAGTTCTTC	CASSASREQFF
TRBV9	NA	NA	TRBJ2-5	TGTGCCAGCAGCGTAGGTTCAGGAGAGTACCAAGAGACCCAGTACTTC	CASSVGSGEYQETQYF
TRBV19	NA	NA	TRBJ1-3	TGTGCCAGTAGTGTGGAGGGAAACGCAGCTGGAAACACCATATATTTT	CASSVEGNAAGNTIYF
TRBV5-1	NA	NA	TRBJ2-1	TGCGCCAGCAGCTTGGAGGGCGGCAAGACGAATGAGCAGTTCTTC	CASSLEGGKTNEQFF
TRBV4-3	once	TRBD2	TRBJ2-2	TGCGCCAGCAGCCACATTCTGGCGGGAGCGAACACCGGGGAGCTGTTTTTT	CASSHILAGANTGELFF
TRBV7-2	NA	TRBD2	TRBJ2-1	TGTGCCAGCAGCTTAGACGGGCGGGGGGGCTCGGATGAGCAGTTCTTC	CASSLDGRGGSDEQFF
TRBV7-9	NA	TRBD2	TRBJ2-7	TGTGCCAGCAGCTTAGTTAATAGCGGGGGAAGCTCCTACGAGCAGTACTTC	CASSLVNSGGSSYEQYF
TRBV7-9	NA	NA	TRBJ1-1	TGTGCCAGCAGATCGAACGAAGGGTCGGATACTGAAGCTTTCTTT	CASRSNEGSDTEAFF
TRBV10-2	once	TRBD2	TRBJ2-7	TGCGCCAGCAGTGAGAGGCCCCCGGGACTAGCGGCGACCTACGAGCAGTACTTC	CASSERPPGLAATYEQYF
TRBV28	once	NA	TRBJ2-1	TGTGCCAGCAGTGAACGGGACCAAACCATTTGGGGCTACAATGAGCAGTTCTTC	CASSERDQTIWGYNEQFF